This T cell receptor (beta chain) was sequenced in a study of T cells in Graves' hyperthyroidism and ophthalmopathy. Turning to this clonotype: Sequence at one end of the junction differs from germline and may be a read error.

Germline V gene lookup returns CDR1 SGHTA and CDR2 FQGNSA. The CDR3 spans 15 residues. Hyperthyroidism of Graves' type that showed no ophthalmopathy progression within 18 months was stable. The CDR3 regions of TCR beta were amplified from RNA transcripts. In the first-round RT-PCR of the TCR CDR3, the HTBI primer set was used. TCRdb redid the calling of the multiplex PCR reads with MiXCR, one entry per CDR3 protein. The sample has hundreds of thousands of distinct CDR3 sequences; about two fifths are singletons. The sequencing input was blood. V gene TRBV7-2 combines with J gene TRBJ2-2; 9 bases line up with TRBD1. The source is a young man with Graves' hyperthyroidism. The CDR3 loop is CASSQTGGYTGELFF. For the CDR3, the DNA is TGCGCCAGCAGCCAAACAGGGGGCTACACCGGGGAGCTGTTTTTT.